The T cell receptor beta chain described here comes from a study of breast tumors, draining lymph nodes, adjacent tissues. One entry per CDR3 protein, called by TCRdb with MiXCR from the multiplex PCR reads. The sample shows some 130,000 distinct CDR3 sequences, 21% of them seen only once. This clonotype appeared many times. The lymph nodes were axillary draining lymph nodes from breast cancer patients. The length of the CDR3 is 15 residues. The V segment lost 3 bases and the J segment 6 bases; nucleotides outside the gene matches: 6. The germline V gene encodes CDR1 SNHLY and CDR2 FYNNEI. The TCR comes from a female donor with breast cancer. Some clones in this sample may be carry-over from other donors' samples. Input material: axillary lymph node tissue. The rearrangement uses TRBV2 and TRBJ2-3; 10 bases agree with TRBD2. The CDR3 loop is CASSEASGSVDTQYF. CDR3 DNA sequence: TGTGCCAGCAGTGAGGCTAGCGGGAGTGTCGATACGCAGTATTTT.